This T cell receptor (beta chain) originates from a study of T-cell reconstitution after alpha-beta-depleted transplantation in children. Remarks on this clonotype: Its antigen is currently unknown.

The study's findings and limits: Elevated TCRbeta diversity at day 60 was traced, in some patients, to surviving recipient T cells and thymic progenitors.

The CDR3 has 13 amino acids. Germline V lookup: CDR1 SEHNR, CDR2 FQNEAQ (reference sequence). V was pared by 8 bases and J by 3 bases, with 6 bases of the junction left unmatched. Unique molecular identifiers were used to barcode this TCRbeta library. TCRdb re-analysed the PCR reads in MiXCR, keeping a single row per CDR3 protein. Of under 400,000 distinct CDR3 sequences listed, approximately 23% are singletons. The chain carries TRBV7-9 and TRBJ2-7; 8 nucleotides line up with TRBD2. The sample was PBMCs, mostly from graft donor cells, taken 180 days after TCRalphabeta/CD19-depleted stem cell transplant. The origin of this receptor is a male patient under 18 who had a stem cell transplant for acute lymphoblastic leukemia, so the T cells may come from the graft donor. The CDR3 loop reads CASRSREGYEQYF. The CDR3 nucleotides are TGTGCCAGCCGCTCTCGGGAGGGCTACGAGCAGTACTTC.